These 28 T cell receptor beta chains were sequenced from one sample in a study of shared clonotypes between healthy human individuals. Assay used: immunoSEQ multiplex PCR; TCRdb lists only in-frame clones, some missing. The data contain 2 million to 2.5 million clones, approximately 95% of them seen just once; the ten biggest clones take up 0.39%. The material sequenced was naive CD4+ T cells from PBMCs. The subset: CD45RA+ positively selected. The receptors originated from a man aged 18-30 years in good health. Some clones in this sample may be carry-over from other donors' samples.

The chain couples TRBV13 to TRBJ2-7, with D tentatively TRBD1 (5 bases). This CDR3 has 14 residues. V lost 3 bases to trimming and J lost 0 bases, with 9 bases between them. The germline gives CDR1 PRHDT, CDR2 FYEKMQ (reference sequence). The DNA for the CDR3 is TGTGCCAGCAGCTTTCAGACAGTCTCCTACGAGCAGTACTTC. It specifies CASSFQTVSYEQYF. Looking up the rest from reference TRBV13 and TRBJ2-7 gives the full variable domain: AAGVIQSPRHLIKEKRETATLKCYPIPRHDTVYWYQQGPGQDPQFLISFYEKMQSDKGSIPDRFSAQQFSDYHSELNMSSLELGDSALYFCASSFQTVSYEQYFGPGTRLTVT.

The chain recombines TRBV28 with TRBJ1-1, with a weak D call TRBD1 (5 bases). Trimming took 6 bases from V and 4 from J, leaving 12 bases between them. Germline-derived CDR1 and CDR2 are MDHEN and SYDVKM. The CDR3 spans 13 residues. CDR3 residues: CASRAAGGTEAFF. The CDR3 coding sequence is TGTGCCAGCAGGGCCGCGGGGGGCACTGAAGCTTTCTTT.

This chain's CDR3 is CASSSIRVSSHHF. CDR3 bases: TGTGCCAGCAGTTCAATTAGAGTCTCCTCTCATCACTTT. The chain combines TRBV28 with TRBJ1-6; D remains unclear. Germline CDR1 and CDR2: MDHEN and SYDVKM. The CDR3 is 13 residues long. V lost 4 bases, J lost 19 bases, and 20 bases lay in between.

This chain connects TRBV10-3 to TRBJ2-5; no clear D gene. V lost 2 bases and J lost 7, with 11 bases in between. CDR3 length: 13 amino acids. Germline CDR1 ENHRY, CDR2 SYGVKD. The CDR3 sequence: CAISEGLVGTQYF. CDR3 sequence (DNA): TGTGCCATCAGTGAGGGGCTAGTTGGGACCCAGTACTTC.

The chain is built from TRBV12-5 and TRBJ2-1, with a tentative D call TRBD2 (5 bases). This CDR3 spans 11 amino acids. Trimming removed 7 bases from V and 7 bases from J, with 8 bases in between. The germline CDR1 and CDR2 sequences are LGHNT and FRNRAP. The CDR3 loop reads CASARGNEQFF. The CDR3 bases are TGTGCTAGTGCCCGAGGGAATGAGCAGTTCTTC.

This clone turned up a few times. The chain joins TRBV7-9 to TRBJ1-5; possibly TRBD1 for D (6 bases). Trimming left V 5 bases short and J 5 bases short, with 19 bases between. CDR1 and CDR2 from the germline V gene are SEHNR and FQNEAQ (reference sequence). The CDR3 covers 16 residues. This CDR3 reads CASSPIQGGRHQPQHF. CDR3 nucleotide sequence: TGTGCCAGCAGCCCAATACAGGGAGGTCGGCATCAGCCCCAGCATTTT.

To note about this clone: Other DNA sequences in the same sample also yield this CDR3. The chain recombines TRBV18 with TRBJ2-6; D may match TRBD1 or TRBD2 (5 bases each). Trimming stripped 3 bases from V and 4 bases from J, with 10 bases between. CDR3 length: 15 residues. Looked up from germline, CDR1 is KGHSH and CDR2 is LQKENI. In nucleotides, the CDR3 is TGTGCCAGCTCACCCTCAGGGACCGGGGCCAACGTCCTGACTTTC. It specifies CASSPSGTGANVLTF.

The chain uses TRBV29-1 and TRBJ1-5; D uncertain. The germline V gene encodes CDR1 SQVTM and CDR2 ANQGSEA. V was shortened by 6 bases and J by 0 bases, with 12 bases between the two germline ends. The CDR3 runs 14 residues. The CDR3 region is CSVTMGNSNQPQHF. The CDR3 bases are TGCAGCGTGACGATGGGGAATAGCAATCAGCCCCAGCATTTT.

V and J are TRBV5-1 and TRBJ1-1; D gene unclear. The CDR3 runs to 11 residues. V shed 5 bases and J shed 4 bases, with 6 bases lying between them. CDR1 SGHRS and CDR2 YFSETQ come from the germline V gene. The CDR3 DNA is TGCGCCAGCAGTTCCGTCACTGAAGCTTTCTTT. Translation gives CASSSVTEAFF.

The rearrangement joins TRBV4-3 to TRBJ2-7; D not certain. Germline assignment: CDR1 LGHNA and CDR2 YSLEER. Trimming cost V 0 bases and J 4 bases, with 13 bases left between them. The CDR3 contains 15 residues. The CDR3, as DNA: TGCGCCAGCAGCCAAGATTCGGCTCTATCGTACGAGCAGTACTTC. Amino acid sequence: CASSQDSALSYEQYF.

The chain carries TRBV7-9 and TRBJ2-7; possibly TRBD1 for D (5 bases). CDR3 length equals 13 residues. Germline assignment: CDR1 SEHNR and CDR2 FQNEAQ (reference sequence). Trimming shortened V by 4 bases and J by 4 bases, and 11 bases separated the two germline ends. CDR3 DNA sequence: TGTGCCAGCAGCTCATTTCAGGGATACGAGCAGTACTTC. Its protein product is CASSSFQGYEQYF.

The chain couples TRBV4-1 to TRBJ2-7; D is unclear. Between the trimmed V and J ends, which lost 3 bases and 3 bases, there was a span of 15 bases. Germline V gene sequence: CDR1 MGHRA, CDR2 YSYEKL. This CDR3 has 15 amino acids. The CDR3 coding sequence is TGCGCCAGCAGCCAGGGCGGACCTCCTAACTACGAGCAGTACTTC. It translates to CASSQGGPPNYEQYF.

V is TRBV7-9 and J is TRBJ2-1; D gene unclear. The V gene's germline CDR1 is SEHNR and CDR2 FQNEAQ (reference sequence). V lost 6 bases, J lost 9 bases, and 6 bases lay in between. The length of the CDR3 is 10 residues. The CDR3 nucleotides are TGTGCCAGCAGTTCCGGTGAGCAGTTCTTC. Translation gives CASSSGEQFF.

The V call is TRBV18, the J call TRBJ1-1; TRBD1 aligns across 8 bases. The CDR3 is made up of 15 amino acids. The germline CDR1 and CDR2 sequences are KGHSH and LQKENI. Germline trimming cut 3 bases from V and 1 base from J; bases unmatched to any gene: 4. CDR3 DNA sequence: TGTGCCAGCTCACCCTCGGACAGGGCGAACACTGAAGCTTTCTTT. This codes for CASSPSDRANTEAFF.

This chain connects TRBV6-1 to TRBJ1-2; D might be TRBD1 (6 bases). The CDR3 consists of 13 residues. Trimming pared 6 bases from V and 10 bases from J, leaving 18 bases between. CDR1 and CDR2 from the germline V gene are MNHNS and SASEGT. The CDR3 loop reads CASSSLYGQSYTF. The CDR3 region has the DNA TGTGCCAGCAGCAGCCTTTATGGACAGTCCTACACCTTC.

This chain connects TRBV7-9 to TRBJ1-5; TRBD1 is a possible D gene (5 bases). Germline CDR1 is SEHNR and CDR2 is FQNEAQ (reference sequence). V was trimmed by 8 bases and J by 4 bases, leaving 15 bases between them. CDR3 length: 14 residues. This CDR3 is CASHEGTGNQPQHF. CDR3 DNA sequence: TGTGCCAGCCACGAAGGGACGGGGAATCAGCCCCAGCATTTT. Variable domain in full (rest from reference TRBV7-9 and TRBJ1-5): DTGVSQNPRHKITKRGQNVTFRCDPISEHNRLYWYRQTLGQGPEFLTYFQNEAQLEKSRLLSDRFSAERPKGSFSTLEIQRTEQGDSAMYLCASHEGTGNQPQHFGDGTRLSIL.

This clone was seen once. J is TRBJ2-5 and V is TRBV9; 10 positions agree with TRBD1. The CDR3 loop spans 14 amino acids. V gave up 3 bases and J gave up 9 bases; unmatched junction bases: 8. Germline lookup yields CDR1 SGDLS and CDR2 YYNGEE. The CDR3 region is CASSATGGAEAQYF. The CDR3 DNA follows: TGTGCCAGCAGCGCGACAGGGGGCGCGGAGGCCCAGTACTTC.

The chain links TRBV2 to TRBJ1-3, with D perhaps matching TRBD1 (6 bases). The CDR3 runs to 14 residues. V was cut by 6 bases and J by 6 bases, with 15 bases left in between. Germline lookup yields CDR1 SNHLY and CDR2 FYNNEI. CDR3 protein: CASRPGGQLNTIYF. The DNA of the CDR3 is TGTGCCAGCAGGCCAGGCGGACAGTTAAACACCATATATTTT.

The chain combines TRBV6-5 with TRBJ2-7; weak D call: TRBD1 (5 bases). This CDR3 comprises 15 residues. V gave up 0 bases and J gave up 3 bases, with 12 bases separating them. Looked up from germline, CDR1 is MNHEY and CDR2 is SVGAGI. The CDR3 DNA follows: TGTGCCAGCAGTTACTCGGCGACAGACTTCTACGAGCAGTACTTC. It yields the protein CASSYSATDFYEQYF.

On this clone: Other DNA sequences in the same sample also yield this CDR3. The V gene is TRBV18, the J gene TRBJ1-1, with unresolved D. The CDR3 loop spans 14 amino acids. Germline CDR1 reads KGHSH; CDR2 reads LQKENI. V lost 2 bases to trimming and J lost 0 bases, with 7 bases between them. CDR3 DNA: TGTGCCAGCTCACCAAAAGGGCTGAACACTGAAGCTTTCTTT. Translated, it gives CASSPKGLNTEAFF.

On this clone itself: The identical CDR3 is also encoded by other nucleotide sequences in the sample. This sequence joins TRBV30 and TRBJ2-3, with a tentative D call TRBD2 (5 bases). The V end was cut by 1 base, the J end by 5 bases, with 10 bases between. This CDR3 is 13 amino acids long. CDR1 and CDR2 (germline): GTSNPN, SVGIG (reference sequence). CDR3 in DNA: TGTGCCTGGAGTGCTCGGGCGGGAGATACGCAGTATTTT. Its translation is CAWSARAGDTQYF.

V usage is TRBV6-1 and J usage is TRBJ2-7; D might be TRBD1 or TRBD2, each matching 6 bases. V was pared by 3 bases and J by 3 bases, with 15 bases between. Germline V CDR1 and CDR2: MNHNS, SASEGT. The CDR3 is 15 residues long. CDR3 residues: CASSDQGTAHYEQYF. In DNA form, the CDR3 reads TGTGCCAGCAGTGACCAGGGGACTGCACACTACGAGCAGTACTTC.

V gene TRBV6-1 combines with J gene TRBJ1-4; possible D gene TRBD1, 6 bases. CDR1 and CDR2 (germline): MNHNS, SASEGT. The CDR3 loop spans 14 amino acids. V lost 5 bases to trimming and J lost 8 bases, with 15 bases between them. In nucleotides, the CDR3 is TGTGCCAGCAGTACAGGGTTCGGAAGCGAAAAACTGTTTTTT. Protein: CASSTGFGSEKLFF.

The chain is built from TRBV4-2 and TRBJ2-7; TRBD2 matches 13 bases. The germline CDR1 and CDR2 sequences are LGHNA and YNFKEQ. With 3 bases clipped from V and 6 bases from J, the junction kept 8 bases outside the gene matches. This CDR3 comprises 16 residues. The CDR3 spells CASSHTGLAGAGEQYF. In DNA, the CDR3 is TGTGCCAGCAGCCATACCGGACTAGCGGGAGCGGGCGAGCAGTACTTC.

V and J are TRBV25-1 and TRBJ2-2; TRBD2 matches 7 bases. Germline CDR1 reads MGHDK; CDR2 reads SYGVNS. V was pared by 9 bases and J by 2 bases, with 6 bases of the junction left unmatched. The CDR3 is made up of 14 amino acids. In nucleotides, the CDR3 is TGTGCCAGTATGACTAGCAGAAACACCGGGGAGCTGTTTTTT. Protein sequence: CASMTSRNTGELFF.

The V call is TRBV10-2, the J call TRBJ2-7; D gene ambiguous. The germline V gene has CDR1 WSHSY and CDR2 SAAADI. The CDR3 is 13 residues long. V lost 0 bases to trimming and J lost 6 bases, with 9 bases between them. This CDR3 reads CASSESRLGEQYF. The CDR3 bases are TGCGCCAGCAGTGAGTCGAGGTTGGGCGAGCAGTACTTC.

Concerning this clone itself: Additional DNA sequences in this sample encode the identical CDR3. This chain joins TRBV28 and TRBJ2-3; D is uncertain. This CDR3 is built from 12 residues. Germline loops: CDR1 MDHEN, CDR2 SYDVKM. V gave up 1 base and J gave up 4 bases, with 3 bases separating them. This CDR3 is CASSLSADTQYF. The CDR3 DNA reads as TGTGCCAGCAGTTTATCCGCAGATACGCAGTATTTT.

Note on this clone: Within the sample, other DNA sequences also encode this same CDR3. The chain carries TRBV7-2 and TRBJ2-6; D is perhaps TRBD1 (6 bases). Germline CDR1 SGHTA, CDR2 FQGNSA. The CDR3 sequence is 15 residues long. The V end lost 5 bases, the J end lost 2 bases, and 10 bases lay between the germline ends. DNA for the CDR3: TGTGCCAGCAGCCTACAGGGTCCTGGGGCCAACGTCCTGACTTTC. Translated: CASSLQGPGANVLTF.